The 4 T cell receptor beta chains in this list originate from one sample, sequenced in a study of blood T cells in healthy people across ages. The use of a sample-barcoded 5' primer and a J-beta primer mix characterized a second PCR of about 7 to 12 cycles. TCRdb processed the 5' RACE reads anew with MiXCR; each CDR3 protein has one entry. The repertoire holds hundreds of thousands of distinct CDR3 sequences, with roughly 47% as singletons. The sample consisted of blood. Source of these receptors: a woman between 55 and 75 years old in good health.

The chain carries TRBV20-1 and TRBJ2-1; D is undetermined. V was shortened by 3 bases and J by 2 bases, with 14 bases between the two germline ends. This CDR3 spans 15 amino acids. In germline, CDR1 is DFQATT, CDR2 SNEGSKA (reference sequence). The CDR3 loop is CSASLEPTAYNEQFF. Written as DNA, the CDR3 is TGCAGTGCTAGTTTAGAACCCACTGCCTACAATGAGCAGTTCTTC.

This clonotype was found a few times. The genes are TRBV14 and TRBJ2-4; possible D gene TRBD1, 6 bases. The germline gives CDR1 SGHDN, CDR2 FVKESK. The length of the CDR3 is 15 residues. Trimming pared 3 bases from V and 4 bases from J, leaving 13 bases between. For the CDR3, the DNA is TGTGCCAGCAGCCATCAGGGGCCCAGGAAAAACATTCAGTACTTC. Translated: CASSHQGPRKNIQYF.

The chain has TRBV6-1 and TRBJ1-1; the D gene is possibly TRBD1 (5 bases). Germline-derived CDR1 and CDR2 are MNHNS and SASEGT. V was trimmed by 2 bases and J by 0 bases, leaving 13 bases between them. The CDR3 has 16 amino acids. The CDR3 here is CASSEPGRQLNTEAFF. DNA of the CDR3: TGTGCCAGCAGTGAACCGGGGCGGCAGCTGAACACTGAAGCTTTCTTT.

J is TRBJ1-5 and V is TRBV5-6, with D uncertain. V lost 4 bases and J lost 9, with 14 bases in between. This CDR3 region has 13 residues. Germline-derived CDR1 and CDR2 are SGHDT and YYEEEE. The CDR3 bases are TGTGCCAGCAGCCCCCGAAGTCGGGGGCCCCAGCATTTT. Translating gives CASSPRSRGPQHF.